This T cell receptor (beta chain) was obtained from a study of blood T cell repertoires in COVID-19. Profiling relied on immunoSEQ multiplex PCR, and the TCRdb table lists in-frame clones only, not all of them. The sample gives around 89,000 clones, 60% to 80% of which show up once; 14% is in the top ten. This CDR3 is built from 15 residues. The ends lost 6 bases at V and 5 bases at J; junction bases unmatched: 8. Looked up from germline, CDR1 is MNHEY and CDR2 is SVGAGI. The receptor comes from a woman of 80 years or more with acute or convalescent COVID-19. J is TRBJ2-5 and V is TRBV6-5; 11 positions match TRBD1. The specimen sequenced was peripheral blood. Written as DNA, the CDR3 is TGTGCCAGCAGCGCCGGGACAGGGGGGAGGGAGACCCAGTACTTC. Translated, it gives CASSAGTGGRETQYF.